Here is one TCR beta chain with its context. The CDR3 has 13 residues. CDR1 and CDR2 from the germline V gene are SGHRS and YFSETQ. V was pared by 6 bases and J by 10 bases, with 17 bases between. This record belongs to a study of blood T cell repertoires in COVID-19. Libraries were prepared by immunoSEQ multiplex PCR; TCRdb keeps only in-frame clonotypes and omits some of them. This sample has under 200,000 clones, with about 76% found just once. The chain uses TRBV5-1 and TRBJ2-1; D remains ambiguous. The specimen was peripheral blood. The receptor was isolated from a woman aged 35 to 49 with COVID-19, enrolled during active disease. The CDR3 here is CASTMTPSREQFF. The CDR3 nucleotides read TGCGCCAGCACCATGACTCCTTCTCGAGAGCAGTTCTTC.